The 20 T cell receptor beta chains below all came from one sample that was sequenced in a study of beta chain features in type 1 diabetes. Every isolated RNA sample was fully reverse transcribed, so sequencing captured expressed TCRB transcripts. Sequenced by immunoSEQ multiplex PCR; TCRdb stores in-frame clones only, minus some. The table has about 470,000 clones, roughly 30% seen once. Sample: naive CD4+ T cells from blood. These receptors all stem from a man between 18 and 29 years old in good health.

This clone showed up just a few times. The rearrangement uses TRBV6-6 and TRBJ2-5; 13 bases map to TRBD2. Germline-derived CDR1 and CDR2 are MNHNY and SVGAGI (reference sequence). The V gene end was trimmed by 6 bases and the J gene end by 4 bases; junction bases not matched to a gene: 5. This CDR3 has 15 residues. CDR3 sequence reads: CASRLAGGKAETQYF. Here the CDR3 DNA reads TGTGCCAGCAGACTAGCGGGAGGGAAGGCAGAGACCCAGTACTTC.

This clone was seen a handful of times. The CDR3 DNA follows: TGTGCCACCAGCAGGGCCTTGGGGGGCGGGGAGACCCAGTACTTC. Protein: CATSRALGGGETQYF. V usage is TRBV15 and J usage is TRBJ2-5; D is possibly TRBD1 or TRBD2 (6 bases each). Germline lookup yields CDR1 LNHNV and CDR2 YYDKDF (reference sequence). CDR3 length: 15 amino acids. Trimming cost V 3 bases and J 5 bases, with 16 bases left between them.

This clone was counted between two and nine times. The chain links TRBV9 to TRBJ1-1, with D unclear. The germline V gene has CDR1 SGDLS and CDR2 YYNGEE. CDR3 length equals 13 residues. The ends were cut back, 0 bases at V and 7 bases at J, with 10 bases in the middle. CDR3 region: CASSVAPGGEAFF. The CDR3 DNA sequence: TGTGCCAGCAGCGTAGCTCCAGGCGGTGAAGCTTTCTTT.

This chain connects TRBV30 to TRBJ2-5; 7 bases map to TRBD2. The J call is uncertain, as TRBJ2-7 better fits the DNA end. CDR3 length equals 14 residues. CDR1 and CDR2 from the germline V gene are GTSNPN and SVGIG (reference sequence). The CDR3 sequence: CAWSVGGSNYEQYF. Written as DNA, the CDR3 is TGTGCCTGGAGTGTCGGCGGGAGTAACTACGAGCAGTACTTC.

Written as DNA, the CDR3 is TGTGCCAGCTCACTCCTACAGGGGATCCAGTTCTTC. As protein: CASSLLQGIQFF. The chain employs TRBV18 and TRBJ2-1; the match to TRBD1 covers 7 bases. CDR1 and CDR2 from the germline V gene are KGHSH and LQKENI. Losses at the gene ends were 4 bases for V and 13 bases for J; bases not matched to a gene: 7. The CDR3 is made up of 12 amino acids.

This clone showed up just a few times. The chain carries TRBV30 and TRBJ1-5, with D unresolved. Germline V gene sequence: CDR1 GTSNPN, CDR2 SVGIG (reference sequence). The CDR3 sequence is 13 residues long. Trimming removed 2 bases from V and 0 bases from J, with 5 bases in between. CDR3 sequence: CAWSPVSNQPQHF. The CDR3 nucleotides read TGTGCCTGGAGTCCAGTTAGCAATCAGCCCCAGCATTTT.

The V gene is TRBV5-1, the J gene TRBJ2-1; 10 positions agree with TRBD1. The V gene's germline CDR1 is SGHRS and CDR2 YFSETQ. This CDR3 is built from 16 residues. Trimming cost V 4 bases and J 5 bases; bases outside gene matches: 9. CDR3 loop: CASSLPGTGANNEQFF. The CDR3, as DNA: TGCGCCAGCAGCCTACCCGGGACAGGGGCCAACAATGAGCAGTTCTTC.

The chain is built from TRBV21-1 and TRBJ2-3; TRBD2 is the table's D call and was not checked against the DNA. TRBV21-1 is deemed a pseudogene. The CDR3 sequence is 17 residues long. The CDR3 reads CASSNSPQRESTDTQYF. The CDR3 bases are TGTGCCAGCAGCAACTCCCCGCAGCGGGAGAGCACAGATACGCAGTATTTT.

The rearrangement links TRBV25-1 to TRBJ2-5; D may correspond to TRBD1 or TRBD2 (5 bases each). This CDR3 has 12 residues. The germline V gene has CDR1 MGHDK and CDR2 SYGVNS. Trimming stripped 10 bases from V and 3 bases from J, with 12 bases between. The CDR3 nucleotides read TGTGCCACCGGGGCAGGGAAAGAGACCCAGTACTTC. It specifies CATGAGKETQYF.

The sample holds a few counts of this clone. The chain uses TRBV9 and TRBJ2-1, with 9 bases aligning to TRBD2. The J segment lost 5 bases and the V segment lost 0 bases, leaving 6 bases of the junction unmatched. The CDR3 length is 16 residues. In germline, CDR1 is SGDLS, CDR2 YYNGEE. Here the CDR3 DNA reads TGTGCCAGCAGCGTAGCTGGCGGGAGGGCCGACAATGAGCAGTTCTTC. It is translated as CASSVAGGRADNEQFF. Full variable domain (missing parts from reference TRBV9 and TRBJ2-1): DSGVTQTPKHLITATGQRVTLRCSPRSGDLSVYWYQQSLDQGLQFLIQYYNGEERAKGNILERFSAQQFPDLHSELNLSSLELGDSALYFCASSVAGGRADNEQFFGPGTRLTVL.

The sample holds a few counts of this clone. This rearrangement joins TRBV7-2 to TRBJ2-1, with D possibly TRBD2 on 5 matching bases. The germline V gene has CDR1 SGHTA and CDR2 FQGNSA. The CDR3 covers 14 residues. The germline V and J ends were trimmed by 3 bases and 4 bases, with 10 bases remaining between them. The CDR3 DNA sequence: TGTGCCAGCAGCTTGGACTGGGGATACAATGAGCAGTTCTTC. It specifies CASSLDWGYNEQFF.

V and J are TRBV14 and TRBJ2-1; D ambiguous. This CDR3 has 11 residues. In germline, CDR1 is SGHDN, CDR2 FVKESK. V lost 1 base, J lost 8 bases, and 3 bases lay in between. This CDR3 is CASSQGYEQFF. The CDR3 coding sequence is TGTGCCAGCAGCCAAGGATATGAGCAGTTCTTC.

This chain links TRBV30 with TRBJ1-1; D might be TRBD1 (6 bases). From germline, CDR1 is GTSNPN and CDR2 SVGIG (reference sequence). The V and J ends lost 3 bases and 3 bases respectively, with 11 bases between them. This CDR3 has 13 residues. The CDR3 is CAWRVRGHTEAFF. The CDR3 DNA reads as TGTGCCTGGAGAGTCAGGGGACACACTGAAGCTTTCTTT. The whole variable domain, remainder taken from reference TRBV30 and TRBJ1-1, is SQTIHQWPATLVQPVGSPLSLECTVEGTSNPNLYWYRQAAGRGLQLLFYSVGIGQISSEVPQNLSASRPQDRQFILSSKKLLLSDSGFYLCAWRVRGHTEAFFGQGTRLTVV.

DNA for the CDR3: TGTGCCAGCACCTCTCCACAGGGGCCTGTCTACGAGCAGTACTTC. Its protein is CASTSPQGPVYEQYF. The chain links TRBV28 to TRBJ2-7, with 7 bases lining up with TRBD1. This CDR3 spans 15 amino acids. Looked up from germline, CDR1 is MDHEN and CDR2 is SYDVKM. Trimming took 7 bases from V and 3 from J; bases not matched to a gene: 12.

This clone was observed a handful of times. The chain combines TRBV29-1 with TRBJ1-3; D uncertain. Germline values: CDR1 SQVTM, CDR2 ANQGSEA. The CDR3 has 12 residues. Trimming pared 7 bases from V and 1 base from J, leaving 8 bases between. The CDR3 here is CSATVSGNTIYF. The CDR3 DNA reads TGCAGCGCTACAGTGTCTGGAAACACCATATATTTT.

This sequence joins TRBV30 and TRBJ2-3, with 12 nucleotides matching TRBD2. The CDR3 has 12 amino acids. The germline gives CDR1 GTSNPN, CDR2 SVGIG (reference sequence). The trim removed 4 bases at V and 10 bases at J, leaving 3 bases unmatched. DNA of the CDR3: TGTGCCTGGACGGCTAGCGGGAGGGCGCAGTATTTT. Translating it yields CAWTASGRAQYF.

V gene TRBV7-9 combines with J gene TRBJ2-2, with D possibly matching TRBD2 (6 bases). This CDR3 comprises 14 residues. Germline V CDR1 and CDR2: SEHNR, FQNEAQ (reference sequence). V was cut by 3 bases and J by 6 bases, with 11 bases left in between. The CDR3 loop is CASSFRERAGELFF. CDR3 in DNA: TGTGCCAGCAGCTTCCGGGAGAGGGCCGGGGAGCTGTTTTTT. Full variable domain (remainder filled in from reference TRBV7-9 and TRBJ2-2): DTGVSQNPRHKITKRGQNVTFRCDPISEHNRLYWYRQTLGQGPEFLTYFQNEAQLEKSRLLSDRFSAERPKGSFSTLEIQRTEQGDSAMYLCASSFRERAGELFFGEGSRLTVL.

This clone was seen a few times. This chain joins TRBV19 and TRBJ2-1; D remains ambiguous. The length of the CDR3 is 12 residues. V lost 2 bases to trimming and J lost 5 bases, with 4 bases between them. Germline loops: CDR1 LNHDA, CDR2 SQIVND (reference sequence). The CDR3 DNA follows: TGTGCCAGTAGTATATGGGACAATGAGCAGTTCTTC. Its protein product is CASSIWDNEQFF.

This clone was recorded a few times. The rearrangement links TRBV2 to TRBJ1-2; D perhaps matches TRBD1 (5 bases). V lost 6 bases and J lost 7, with 12 bases in between. CDR1 is SNHLY and CDR2 is FYNNEI in the germline V gene. The CDR3 is 12 residues long. The CDR3 DNA sequence: TGTGCCAGCAGCGCCGGGACGTCTGGCTACACCTTC. It specifies CASSAGTSGYTF.

The gene calls are TRBV30 and TRBJ1-4, with a weak D call TRBD1 (5 bases). V was pared by 2 bases and J by 5 bases, with 12 bases between. Germline CDR1 GTSNPN, CDR2 SVGIG (reference sequence). This CDR3 contains 14 residues. The CDR3 DNA sequence: TGTGCCTGGAGTTGGGACCTCCTAAATGAAAAACTGTTTTTT. Translating gives CAWSWDLLNEKLFF.